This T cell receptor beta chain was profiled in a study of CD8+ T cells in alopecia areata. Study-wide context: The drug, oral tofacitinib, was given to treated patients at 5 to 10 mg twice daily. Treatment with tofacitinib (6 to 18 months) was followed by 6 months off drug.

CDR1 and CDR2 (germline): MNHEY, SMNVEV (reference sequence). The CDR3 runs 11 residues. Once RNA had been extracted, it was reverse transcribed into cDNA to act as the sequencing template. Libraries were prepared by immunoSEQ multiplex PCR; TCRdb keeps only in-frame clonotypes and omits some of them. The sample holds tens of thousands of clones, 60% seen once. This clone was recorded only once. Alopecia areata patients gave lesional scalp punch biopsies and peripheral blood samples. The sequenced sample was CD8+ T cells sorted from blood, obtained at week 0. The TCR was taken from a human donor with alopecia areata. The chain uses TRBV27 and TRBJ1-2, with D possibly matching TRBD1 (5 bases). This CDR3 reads CAAGTLYGYTF. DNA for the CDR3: TGTGCTGCGGGGACTTTGTATGGCTACACCTTC.